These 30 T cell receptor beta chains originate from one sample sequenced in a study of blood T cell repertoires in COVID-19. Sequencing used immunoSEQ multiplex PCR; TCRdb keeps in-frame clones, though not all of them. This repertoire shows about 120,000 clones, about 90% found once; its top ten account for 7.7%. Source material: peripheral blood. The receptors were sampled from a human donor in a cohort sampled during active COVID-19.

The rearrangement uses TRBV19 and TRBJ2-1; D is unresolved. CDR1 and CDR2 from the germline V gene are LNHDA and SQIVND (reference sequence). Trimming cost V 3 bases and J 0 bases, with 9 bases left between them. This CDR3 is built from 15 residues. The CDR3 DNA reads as TGTGCCAGTAGTATTTATTACAACTCCTACAATGAGCAGTTCTTC. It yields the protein CASSIYYNSYNEQFF.

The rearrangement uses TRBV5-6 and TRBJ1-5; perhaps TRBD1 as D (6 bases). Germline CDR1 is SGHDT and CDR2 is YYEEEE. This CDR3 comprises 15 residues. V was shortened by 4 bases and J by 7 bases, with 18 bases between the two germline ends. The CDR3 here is CASSRLGAESQPQHF. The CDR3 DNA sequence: TGTGCCAGCAGCCGGCTGGGGGCAGAGAGCCAGCCCCAGCATTTT.

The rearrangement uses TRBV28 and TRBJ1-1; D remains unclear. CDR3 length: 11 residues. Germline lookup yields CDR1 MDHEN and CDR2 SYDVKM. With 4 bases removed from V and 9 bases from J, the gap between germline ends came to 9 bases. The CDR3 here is CASSYAGKAFF. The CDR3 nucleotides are TGTGCCAGCAGTTATGCGGGGAAAGCTTTCTTT. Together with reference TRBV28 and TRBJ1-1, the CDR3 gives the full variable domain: DVKVTQSSRYLVKRTGEKVFLECVQDMDHENMFWYRQDPGLGLRLIYFSYDVKMKEKGDIPEGYSVSREKKERFSLILESASTNQTSMYLCASSYAGKAFFGQGTRLTVV.

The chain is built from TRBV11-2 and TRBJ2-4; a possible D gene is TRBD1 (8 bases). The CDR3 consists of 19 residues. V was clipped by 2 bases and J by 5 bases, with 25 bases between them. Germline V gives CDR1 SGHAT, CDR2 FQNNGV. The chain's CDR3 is CASSLSGGRQGTLQNIQYF. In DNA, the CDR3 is TGTGCCAGCAGCTTATCGGGGGGAAGACAGGGGACACTCCAAAACATTCAGTACTTC.

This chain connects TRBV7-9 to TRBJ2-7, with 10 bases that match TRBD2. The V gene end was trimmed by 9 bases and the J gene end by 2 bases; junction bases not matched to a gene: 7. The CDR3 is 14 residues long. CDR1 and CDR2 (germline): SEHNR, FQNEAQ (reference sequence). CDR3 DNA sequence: TGTGCCAGTAGGACTAGCGGAAATACCTACGAGCAGTACTTC. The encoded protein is CASRTSGNTYEQYF. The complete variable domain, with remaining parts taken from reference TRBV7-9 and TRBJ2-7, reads DTGVSQNPRHKITKRGQNVTFRCDPISEHNRLYWYRQTLGQGPEFLTYFQNEAQLEKSRLLSDRFSAERPKGSFSTLEIQRTEQGDSAMYLCASRTSGNTYEQYFGPGTRLTVT.

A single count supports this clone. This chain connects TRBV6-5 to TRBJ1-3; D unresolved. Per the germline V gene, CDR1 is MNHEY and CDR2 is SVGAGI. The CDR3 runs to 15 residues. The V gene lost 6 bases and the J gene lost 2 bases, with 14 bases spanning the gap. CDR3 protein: CASSLHDGTGNTIYF. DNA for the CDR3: TGTGCCAGCAGCTTACACGACGGGACTGGAAACACCATATATTTT.

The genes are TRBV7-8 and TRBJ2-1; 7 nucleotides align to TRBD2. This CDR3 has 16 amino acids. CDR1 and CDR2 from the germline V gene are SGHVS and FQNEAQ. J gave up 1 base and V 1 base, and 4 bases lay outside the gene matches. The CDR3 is CASSLDGRGSYNEQFF. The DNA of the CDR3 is TGTGCCAGCAGCTTAGATGGGCGGGGGTCCTACAATGAGCAGTTCTTC.

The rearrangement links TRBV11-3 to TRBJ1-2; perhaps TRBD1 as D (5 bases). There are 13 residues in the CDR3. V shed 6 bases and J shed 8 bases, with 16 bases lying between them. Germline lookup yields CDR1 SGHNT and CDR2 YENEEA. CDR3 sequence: CASSENGQRGYTF. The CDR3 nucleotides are TGTGCCAGCAGTGAAAATGGACAACGGGGCTACACCTTC.

CDR3 nucleotides: TGCGCCAGCAGCCAGGGAGGGGACTATGGCTACACCTTC. Translated: CASSQGGDYGYTF. This chain joins TRBV5-1 and TRBJ1-2; the D gene is possibly TRBD1 (5 bases). From germline, CDR1 is SGHRS and CDR2 YFSETQ. Trimming took 4 bases from V and 3 from J, leaving 10 bases between them. The CDR3 has 13 amino acids.

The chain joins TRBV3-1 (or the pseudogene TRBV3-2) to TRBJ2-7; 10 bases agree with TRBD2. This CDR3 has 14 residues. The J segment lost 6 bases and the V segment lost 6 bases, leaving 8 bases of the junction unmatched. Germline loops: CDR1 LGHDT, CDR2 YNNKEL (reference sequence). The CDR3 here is CASRQTSGLGEQYF. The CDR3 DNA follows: TGTGCCAGCAGGCAGACTAGCGGGTTAGGCGAGCAGTACTTC.

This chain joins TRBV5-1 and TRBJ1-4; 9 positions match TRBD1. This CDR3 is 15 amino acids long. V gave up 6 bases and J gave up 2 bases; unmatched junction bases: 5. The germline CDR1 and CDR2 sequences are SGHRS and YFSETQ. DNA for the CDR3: TGCGCCAGCAAAGACAGGGGGACGACTAATGAAAAACTGTTTTTT. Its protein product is CASKDRGTTNEKLFF.

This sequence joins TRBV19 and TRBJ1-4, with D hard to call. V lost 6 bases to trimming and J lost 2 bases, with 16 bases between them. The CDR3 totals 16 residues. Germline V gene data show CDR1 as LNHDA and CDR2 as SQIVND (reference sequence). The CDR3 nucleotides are TGTGCCAGTAGCGTATTCAGAGGGAGGACTAATGAAAAACTGTTTTTT. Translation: CASSVFRGRTNEKLFF.

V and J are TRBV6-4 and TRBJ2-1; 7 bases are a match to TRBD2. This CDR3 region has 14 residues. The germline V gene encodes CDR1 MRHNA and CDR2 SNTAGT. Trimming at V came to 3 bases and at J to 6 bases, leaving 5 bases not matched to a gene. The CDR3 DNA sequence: TGTGCCAGCAGTGAGAATGGACTAGTCAATGAGCAGTTCTTC. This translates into CASSENGLVNEQFF.

The CDR3 region has the DNA TGTGCCACCAGCAGAGGCGGGACAGGGCTTTCACCCCTCCACTTT. This codes for CATSRGGTGLSPLHF. V gene TRBV15 combines with J gene TRBJ1-6; TRBD1 matches 9 bases. This CDR3 region has 15 residues. V gave up 1 base and J gave up 9 bases; unmatched junction bases: 4. The V gene's germline CDR1 is LNHNV and CDR2 YYDKDF (reference sequence).

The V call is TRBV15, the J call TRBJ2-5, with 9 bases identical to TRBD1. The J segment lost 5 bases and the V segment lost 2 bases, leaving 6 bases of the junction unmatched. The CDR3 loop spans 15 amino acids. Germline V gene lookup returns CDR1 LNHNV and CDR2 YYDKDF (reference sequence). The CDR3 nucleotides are TGTGCCACCAGCAGAATACAGGGGGCGGGGGAGACCCAGTACTTC. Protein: CATSRIQGAGETQYF.

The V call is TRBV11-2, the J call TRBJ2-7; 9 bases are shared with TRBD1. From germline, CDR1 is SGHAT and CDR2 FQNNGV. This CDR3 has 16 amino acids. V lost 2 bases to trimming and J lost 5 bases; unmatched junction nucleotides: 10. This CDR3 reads CASSLYRTGGVDEQYF. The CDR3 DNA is TGTGCCAGCAGCTTATACCGCACAGGGGGCGTCGACGAGCAGTACTTC. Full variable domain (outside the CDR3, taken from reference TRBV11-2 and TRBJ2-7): EAGVAQSPRYKIIEKRQSVAFWCNPISGHATLYWYQQILGQGPKLLIQFQNNGVVDDSQLPKDRFSAERLKGVDSTLKIQPAKLEDSAVYLCASSLYRTGGVDEQYFGPGTRLTVT.

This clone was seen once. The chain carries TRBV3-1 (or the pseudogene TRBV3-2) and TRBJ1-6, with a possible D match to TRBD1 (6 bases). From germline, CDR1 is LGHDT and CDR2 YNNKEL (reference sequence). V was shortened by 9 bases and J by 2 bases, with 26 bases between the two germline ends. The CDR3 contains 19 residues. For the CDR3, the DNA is TGTGCCAGAGAACCCGGGACATGGACCGTCGTCGCCTATAATTCACCCCTCCACTTT. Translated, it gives CAREPGTWTVVAYNSPLHF.

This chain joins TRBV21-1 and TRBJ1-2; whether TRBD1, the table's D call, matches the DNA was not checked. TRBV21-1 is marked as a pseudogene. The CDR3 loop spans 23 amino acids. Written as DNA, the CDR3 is TGTGCCAGCAGCAAGTTGTTATGGGACAGGACAAAATTCATACGGCCCCTCCTTTATGGCTACACCTTC. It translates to CASSKLLWDRTKFIRPLLYGYTF.

The chain's CDR3 is CASSWGDRASPLHF. CDR3 DNA: TGCGCCAGCAGCTGGGGGGACAGGGCCTCACCCCTCCACTTT. This chain joins TRBV5-1 and TRBJ1-6, with 9 bases matching TRBD1. V lost 3 bases to trimming and J lost 10 bases; unmatched junction nucleotides: 5. CDR1 is SGHRS, CDR2 YFSETQ, per germline. The CDR3 totals 14 residues. The complete variable domain, with remaining parts taken from reference TRBV5-1 and TRBJ1-6, reads KAGVTQTPRYLIKTRGQQVTLSCSPISGHRSVSWYQQTPGQGLQFLFEYFSETQRNKGNFPGRFSGRQFSNSRSEMNVSTLELGDSALYLCASSWGDRASPLHFGNGTRLTVT.

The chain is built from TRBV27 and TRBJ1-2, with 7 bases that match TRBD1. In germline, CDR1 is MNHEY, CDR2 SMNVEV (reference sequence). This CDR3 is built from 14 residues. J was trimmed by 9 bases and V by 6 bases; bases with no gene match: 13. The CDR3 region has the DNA TGTGCCAGCAGCTCTGCAAATACAGGGGATCGCTACACCTTC. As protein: CASSSANTGDRYTF.

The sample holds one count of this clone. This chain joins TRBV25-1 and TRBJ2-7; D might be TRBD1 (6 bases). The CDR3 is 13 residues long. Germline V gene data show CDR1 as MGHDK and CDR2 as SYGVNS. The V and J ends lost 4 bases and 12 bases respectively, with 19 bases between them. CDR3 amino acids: CASSVGEQQGLYF. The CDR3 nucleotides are TGTGCCAGCAGTGTTGGGGAACAACAGGGTCTGTACTTC.

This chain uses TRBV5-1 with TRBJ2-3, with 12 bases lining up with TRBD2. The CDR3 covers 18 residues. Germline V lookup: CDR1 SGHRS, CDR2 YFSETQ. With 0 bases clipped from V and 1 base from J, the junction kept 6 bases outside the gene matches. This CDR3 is CASSLELAGGVGTDTQYF. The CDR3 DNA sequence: TGCGCCAGCAGCTTGGAACTAGCGGGGGGAGTCGGCACAGATACGCAGTATTTT.

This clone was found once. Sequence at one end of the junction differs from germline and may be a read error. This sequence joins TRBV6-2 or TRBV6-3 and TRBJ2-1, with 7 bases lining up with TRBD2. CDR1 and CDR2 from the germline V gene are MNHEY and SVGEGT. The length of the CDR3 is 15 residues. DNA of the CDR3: TGTGCCAGTAGGTACGGGGGGACCTCCCACAATGAGCAGTTCTTC. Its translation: CASRYGGTSHNEQFF.

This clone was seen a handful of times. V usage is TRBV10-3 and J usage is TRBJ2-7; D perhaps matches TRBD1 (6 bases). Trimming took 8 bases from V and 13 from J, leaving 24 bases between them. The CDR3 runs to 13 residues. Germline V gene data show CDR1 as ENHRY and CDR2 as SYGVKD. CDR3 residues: CAIGTRDTVPSYF. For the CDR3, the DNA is TGTGCCATCGGGACCCGGGACACCGTTCCATCATACTTC.

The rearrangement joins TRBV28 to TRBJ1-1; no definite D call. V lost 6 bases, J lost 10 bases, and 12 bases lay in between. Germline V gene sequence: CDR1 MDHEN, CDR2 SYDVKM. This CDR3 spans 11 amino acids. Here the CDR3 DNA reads TGTGCCAGCAGCCTTCGACAAGGAGCTTTCTTT. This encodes CASSLRQGAFF.

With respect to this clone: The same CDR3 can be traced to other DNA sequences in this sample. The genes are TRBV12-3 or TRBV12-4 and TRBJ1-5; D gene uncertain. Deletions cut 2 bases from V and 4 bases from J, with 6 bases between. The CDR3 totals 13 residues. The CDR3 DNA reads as TGTGCCAGCAGTTTACGAGGAAATCAGCCCCAGCATTTT. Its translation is CASSLRGNQPQHF.

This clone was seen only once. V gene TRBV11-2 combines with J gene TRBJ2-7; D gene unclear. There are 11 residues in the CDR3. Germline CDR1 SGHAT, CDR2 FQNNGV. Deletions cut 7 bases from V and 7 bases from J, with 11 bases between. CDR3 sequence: CASKNLREQYF. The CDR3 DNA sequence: TGTGCCAGCAAAAACCTGCGGGAGCAGTACTTC.

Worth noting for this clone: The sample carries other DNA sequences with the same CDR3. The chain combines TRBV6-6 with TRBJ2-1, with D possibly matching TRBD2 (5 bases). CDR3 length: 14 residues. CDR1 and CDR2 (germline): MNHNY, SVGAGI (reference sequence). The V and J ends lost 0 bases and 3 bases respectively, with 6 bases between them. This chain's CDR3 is CASSYSRVYNEQFF. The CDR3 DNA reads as TGTGCCAGCAGTTACTCGAGGGTCTACAATGAGCAGTTCTTC.

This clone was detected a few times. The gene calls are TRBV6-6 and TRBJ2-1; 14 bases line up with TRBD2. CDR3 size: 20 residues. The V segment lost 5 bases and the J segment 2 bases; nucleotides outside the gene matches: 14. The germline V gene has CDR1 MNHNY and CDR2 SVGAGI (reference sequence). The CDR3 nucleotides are TGTGCCAGCAGTCCCCGCGGACTAGCGGGAGGTTCGGGGACCTACAATGAGCAGTTCTTC. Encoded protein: CASSPRGLAGGSGTYNEQFF.

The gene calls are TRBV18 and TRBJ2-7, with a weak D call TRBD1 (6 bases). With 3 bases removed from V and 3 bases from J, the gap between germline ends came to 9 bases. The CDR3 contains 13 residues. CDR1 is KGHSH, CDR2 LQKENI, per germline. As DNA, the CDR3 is TGTGCCAGCTCACCGAGCAGGGGCTACGAGCAGTACTTC. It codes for CASSPSRGYEQYF.